A single sample gave rise to the 25 T cell receptor beta chains below, sequenced in a study of graft-versus-host responses after intestinal transplantation (dated by TCRdb to the early 2020s). Library preparation employed the immunoSEQ multiplex PCR assay. TCRdb obtained this table from immuneACCESS and retained in-frame rearrangements with V and J assigned. These tables miss some clones; where compared with another copy, unresolved V genes account for less than half of the shortfall, and the remainder is unexplained. For this sample the table gives some 130,000 clones, of which approximately 90% were detected only once. Under 0.2% of the sample comes from the top ten. Their specific antigens are unknown. The sample's time point, from its label and the paper: cells obtained before transplantation from donor or recipient. Here the sequenced sample was unstimulated CD4+ T cells sorted from spleen or lymph node cells, taken before intestinal transplant. The receptors come from a human donor who received an intestinal transplant.

The chain links TRBV5-5 to TRBJ2-5; the D is unclear. CDR1 is SGHKS, CDR2 YYEKEE, per germline (reference sequence). The CDR3 contains 15 residues. V was trimmed by 3 bases and J by 1 base, leaving 13 bases between them. CDR3 in amino acids: CASSSWGRFQETQYF. The CDR3 DNA follows: TGTGCCAGCAGCTCCTGGGGAAGGTTCCAAGAGACCCAGTACTTC. Filled out from reference TRBV5-5 and TRBJ2-5, the complete variable domain reads DAGVTQSPTHLIKTRGQQVTLRCSPISGHKSVSWYQQVLGQGPQFIFQYYEKEERGRGNFPDRFSARQFPNYSSELNVNALLLGDSALYLCASSSWGRFQETQYFGPGTRLLVL.

The gene calls are TRBV6-4 and TRBJ2-5, with 15 bases fitting TRBD2. V shed 8 bases, J shed 3 bases, and the junction held 7 bases outside the gene matches. In germline, CDR1 is MRHNA, CDR2 SNTAGT. This CDR3 is built from 16 residues. CDR3 residues: CASGGTSGGTEETQYF. In nucleotides, the CDR3 is TGTGCCAGCGGCGGGACTAGCGGGGGGACGGAAGAGACCCAGTACTTC.

This clone was recorded only once. The V and J genes are TRBV11-3 and TRBJ2-1, with 9 bases lining up with TRBD2. The CDR3 has 16 amino acids. The V segment lost 1 base and the J segment 7 bases; nucleotides outside the gene matches: 8. CDR1 and CDR2 (germline): SGHNT, YENEEA. The CDR3 nucleotides are TGTGCCAGCAGCTTAGGGGTCGCGGGGGGGCGAAATGAGCAGTTCTTC. Translating gives CASSLGVAGGRNEQFF.

J is TRBJ1-2 and V is TRBV28, with D perhaps TRBD1 (5 bases). Germline V gives CDR1 MDHEN, CDR2 SYDVKM. V dropped 8 bases and J dropped 5 bases, with 21 bases sitting between them. This CDR3 contains 15 residues. The CDR3 coding sequence is TGTGCCAGCTGCCGAATCGCAGGGAAGGGTTATGGCTACACCTTC. Protein sequence: CASCRIAGKGYGYTF.

The chain links TRBV5-6 to TRBJ2-2; no clear D. Trimming left V 4 bases short and J 0 bases short, with 13 bases between. Germline CDR1 reads SGHDT; CDR2 reads YYEEEE. The CDR3 covers 16 residues. CDR3 sequence (DNA): TGTGCCAGCAGCAATTTGGGCGGCGCGAACACCGGGGAGCTGTTTTTT. It yields the protein CASSNLGGANTGELFF.

The DNA of the CDR3 is TGTGCCAGCAGCTTTAATGATCTTAAGCGGGGGGATAGAGGTGAGACCCAGTACTTC. This encodes CASSFNDLKRGDRGETQYF. The rearrangement uses TRBV7-9 and TRBJ2-5; 9 bases align to TRBD2. CDR3 length: 19 amino acids. Germline CDR1 and CDR2: SEHNR and FQNEAQ (reference sequence). The V segment lost 3 bases and the J segment 5 bases; nucleotides outside the gene matches: 19.

The genes are TRBV5-1 and TRBJ2-2; D may be TRBD2 (6 bases). This CDR3 has 14 residues. Trimming took 3 bases from V and 4 from J, leaving 10 bases between them. Germline V gene data show CDR1 as SGHRS and CDR2 as YFSETQ. In DNA form, the CDR3 reads TGCGCCAGCAGCTCCCGGGACTTCACCGGGGAGCTGTTTTTT. It specifies CASSSRDFTGELFF.

The chain carries TRBV19 and TRBJ1-6, with D perhaps matching TRBD1 (5 bases). CDR1 LNHDA and CDR2 SQIVND come from the germline V gene (reference sequence). The CDR3 consists of 16 residues. V lost 2 bases and J 7 bases, leaving 15 bases between the germline ends. CDR3 sequence: CASSIRVRARNSPLHF. CDR3 DNA sequence: TGTGCCAGTAGTATAAGGGTCAGGGCACGGAATTCACCCCTCCACTTT.

V gene TRBV6-1 combines with J gene TRBJ2-2, with 7 positions matching TRBD1. Germline loops: CDR1 MNHNS, CDR2 SASEGT. The ends lost 7 bases at V and 0 bases at J; junction bases unmatched: 2. The CDR3 runs 14 residues. CDR3 bases: TGTGCCAGCATCGGACAGGCGAACACCGGGGAGCTGTTTTTT. Its protein product is CASIGQANTGELFF.

This chain joins TRBV11-3 and TRBJ1-6; D perhaps matches TRBD1 (5 bases). CDR3 length equals 16 residues. Trimming stripped 3 bases from V and 1 base from J, with 10 bases between. From germline, CDR1 is SGHNT and CDR2 YENEEA. CDR3: CASSFQGGSYNSPLHF. Written as DNA, the CDR3 is TGTGCCAGCAGCTTTCAGGGAGGGTCCTATAATTCACCCCTCCACTTT.

The V and J genes are TRBV21-1 and TRBJ2-7. TRBV21-1 represents a pseudogene. CDR3 length: 12 amino acids. The CDR3 sequence is CASSKIRNEQYF. The CDR3 DNA reads TGTGCCAGCAGCAAAATCCGGAACGAGCAGTACTTC.

The chain joins TRBV5-8 to TRBJ2-7, with D possibly TRBD2 on 6 matching bases. Trimming left V 1 base short and J 2 bases short, with 13 bases between. The CDR3 is 15 residues long. Germline loops: CDR1 SGHTS, CDR2 YDEGEE. The CDR3 loop reads CASSLLTSKPYEQYF. The DNA for the CDR3 is TGTGCCAGCAGCTTGTTGACTAGTAAGCCCTACGAGCAGTACTTC.

V usage is TRBV5-1 and J usage is TRBJ2-7, with 15 bases matching TRBD2. Germline CDR1 and CDR2: SGHRS and YFSETQ. The CDR3 is 17 amino acids. With 4 bases clipped from V and 6 bases from J, the junction kept 11 bases outside the gene matches. The CDR3 DNA is TGCGCCAGCAGCCCGGGACTAGCGGGGGGTAAGGCTCGCGAGCAGTACTTC. This sequence encodes CASSPGLAGGKAREQYF.

This clone was detected once. The chain links TRBV29-1 to TRBJ2-3; TRBD2 matches 8 bases. The CDR3 is 16 amino acids. V was clipped by 3 bases and J by 3 bases; unmatched bases: 11. CDR1 and CDR2 from the germline V gene are SQVTM and ANQGSEA. CDR3 in DNA: TGCAGCGTTGATCCAACCGGGACTAGGGGGACAGATACGCAGTATTTT. It yields the protein CSVDPTGTRGTDTQYF.

The J gene is TRBJ2-7, the V gene TRBV9; 9 bases fit TRBD1. The length of the CDR3 is 17 residues. CDR1 is SGDLS and CDR2 is YYNGEE in the germline V gene. V lost 0 bases and J lost 0; bases outside the gene matches: 7. CDR3 in DNA: TGTGCCAGCAGCGTAGGGGACAGGGCCCCGAGCTCCTACGAGCAGTACTTC. This codes for CASSVGDRAPSSYEQYF.

This chain links TRBV4-1 with TRBJ1-3, with no clear D. The CDR3 extends over 15 amino acids. The germline CDR1 and CDR2 sequences are MGHRA and YSYEKL. Trimming cost V 0 bases and J 1 base, with 7 bases left between them. CDR3 DNA sequence: TGCGCCAGCAGCCAAGAAGCCGTTTCTGGAAACACCATATATTTT. This gives the protein CASSQEAVSGNTIYF.

The chain combines TRBV2 with TRBJ1-1, with D hard to call. The CDR3 covers 14 residues. Looked up from germline, CDR1 is SNHLY and CDR2 is FYNNEI. V lost 3 bases to trimming and J lost 1 base, with 9 bases between them. The CDR3 DNA is TGTGCCAGCAGTGACCCAGATAAGAACACTGAAGCTTTCTTT. Amino acids: CASSDPDKNTEAFF.

V is TRBV29-1 and J is TRBJ2-5, with 9 bases matching TRBD2. This CDR3 comprises 13 residues. With V trimmed by 8 bases and J by 2 bases, 6 bases remained unmatched. Germline values: CDR1 SQVTM, CDR2 ANQGSEA. The DNA of the CDR3 is TGCAGCATCGCAGCGGGGGGTCAAGAGACCCAGTACTTC. This translates into CSIAAGGQETQYF.

The rearrangement joins TRBV9 to TRBJ2-2; 7 bases are shared with TRBD1. V lost 2 bases, J lost 5 bases, and 6 bases stayed unmatched. The CDR3 runs 15 residues. CDR1 SGDLS and CDR2 YYNGEE come from the germline V gene. This CDR3 reads CASSVGQPETGELFF. CDR3 sequence (DNA): TGTGCCAGCAGCGTGGGACAGCCCGAAACCGGGGAGCTGTTTTTT. Filled out from reference TRBV9 and TRBJ2-2, the complete variable domain reads DSGVTQTPKHLITATGQRVTLRCSPRSGDLSVYWYQQSLDQGLQFLIQYYNGEERAKGNILERFSAQQFPDLHSELNLSSLELGDSALYFCASSVGQPETGELFFGEGSRLTVL.

This clone occurred once. V gene TRBV27 combines with J gene TRBJ1-5; TRBD1 might be the D (6 bases). This CDR3 has 14 amino acids. Germline V gene lookup returns CDR1 MNHEY and CDR2 SMNVEV (reference sequence). V was clipped by 8 bases and J by 2 bases, with 13 bases between them. The CDR3 loop reads CASRGGGGNQPQHF. The DNA for the CDR3 is TGTGCCAGCCGGGGAGGGGGAGGCAATCAGCCCCAGCATTTT.

The chain is built from TRBV14 and TRBJ2-7; TRBD1 matches 8 bases. Germline assignment: CDR1 SGHDN and CDR2 FVKESK. Trimming at V came to 3 bases and at J to 4 bases, leaving 11 bases not matched to a gene. The length of the CDR3 is 16 residues. This CDR3 reads CASSHFLPGQGYEQYF. Written as DNA, the CDR3 is TGTGCCAGCAGCCACTTTCTTCCCGGACAGGGTTACGAGCAGTACTTC.

V is TRBV2 and J is TRBJ2-2; 9 nucleotides agree with TRBD1. Trimming removed 8 bases from V and 3 bases from J; junction bases left unmatched: 4. This CDR3 is 14 amino acids long. In germline, CDR1 is SNHLY, CDR2 FYNNEI. The CDR3 loop is CASFRDRDTGELFF. The CDR3 DNA reads TGTGCCAGCTTCCGGGACAGGGACACCGGGGAGCTGTTTTTT.

The chain joins TRBV6-1 to TRBJ1-2; the D is unclear. With 5 bases removed from V and 6 bases from J, the gap between germline ends came to 13 bases. CDR1 and CDR2 from the germline V gene are MNHNS and SASEGT. There are 13 residues in the CDR3. The CDR3 here is CASSPKTWDGYTF. The CDR3 region has the DNA TGTGCCAGCAGTCCTAAGACCTGGGATGGCTACACCTTC.

The rearrangement links TRBV7-2 to TRBJ1-6; D gene ambiguous. Deletions cut 5 bases from V and 0 bases from J, with 8 bases between. Looked up from germline, CDR1 is SGHTA and CDR2 is FQGNSA. This CDR3 contains 15 residues. The CDR3 spells CASSPQSSYNSPLHF. The DNA of the CDR3 is TGTGCCAGCAGCCCGCAGAGCTCCTATAATTCACCCCTCCACTTT.

The rearrangement links TRBV6-5 to TRBJ1-1; no clear D. Between the trimmed V and J ends, which lost 4 bases and 4 bases, there was a span of 7 bases. Germline V gives CDR1 MNHEY, CDR2 SVGAGI. The CDR3 is made up of 12 amino acids. Here the CDR3 reads CASSSRGTEAFF. In DNA, the CDR3 is TGTGCCAGCAGTTCCCGGGGCACTGAAGCTTTCTTT.